Described below is a single T cell receptor beta chain sequence and its context. What it recognizes is unknown. This sample is drawn from a study of OX40 agonist ivuxolimab in advanced cancers. Study-level points and caveats: On average, CD8+ T cells showed a greater number of expanded clones than CD4+.

This CDR3 contains 19 residues. Germline trimming cut 1 base from V and 2 bases from J; bases unmatched to any gene: 8. Germline-derived CDR1 and CDR2 are LGHNA and YNFKEQ. Sequenced by immunoSEQ multiplex PCR; TCRdb stores in-frame clones only, minus some. The sample consists of 70,000 to 85,000 clones, about 85% of them appearing once. Baseline, cycle 4 day 1, and cycle 7 day 1 were the blood sampling points. The source was CD4+ or CD8+ T cells sorted from blood, collected in a trial of the OX40 agonist ivuxolimab. This clonotype was obtained from an adult with an advanced solid tumor such as melanoma, head and neck, liver or kidney cancer. V is TRBV4-2 and J is TRBJ2-2; 12 positions agree with TRBD2. CDR3 residues: CASSQGLAGAWGNTGELFF. CDR3 DNA sequence: TGTGCCAGCAGCCAAGGACTAGCGGGAGCTTGGGGTAACACCGGGGAGCTGTTTTTT.